This T cell receptor beta chain came from a study of a mutant IDH1 vaccine in newly diagnosed glioma. Looking at the study overall: Patients, over weeks 1, 3, 5, 7, 11, 15, 19 and 23, received a total of eight vaccinations. The initiation of vaccination occurred 4-6 weeks after radiotherapy alone, or with temozolomide cycles. Before enrollment, the patients had been treated with radiotherapy alone, temozolomide alone, or both together. Most of them had received both.

The V gene's germline CDR1 is SGDLS and CDR2 YYNGEE. The CDR3 extends over 15 amino acids. The V gene lost 0 bases and the J gene lost 5 bases, with 9 bases spanning the gap. Time point in this sample: week 5, during vaccination. Doses of 300 ug of mutant IDH1 20-mer peptide were given with topical imiquimod. Some clones are missing from TCRdb's copy, which holds only in-frame ones; the method was immunoSEQ multiplex PCR. The table records 50,000 to 70,000 clones, 70% to 85% of them present only once. As regards this clone: Its specificity is unknown.

The clonotype originates from a woman aged 18-29 years with glioma. Some clones in this sample may be carry-over from other donors' samples. This chain joins TRBV9 and TRBJ1-6; no firm D call. The input for sequencing was PBMCs, taken from a glioma patient whose treatment included an IDH1 peptide vaccine. The CDR3 spells CASSVVGRDNSPLHF. The CDR3 coding sequence is TGTGCCAGCAGCGTAGTAGGGAGAGATAATTCACCCCTCCACTTT.